Described below is a single T cell receptor (beta chain) sequence and its context. What it binds is not known. The sample comes from a study of glioma-infiltrating T cells after dendritic cell vaccination. Background on the study: Three intradermal dendritic cell vaccine injections were given every two weeks.

Here immunoSEQ multiplex PCR was the method, and the copy in TCRdb shows in-frame clones only, minus some. This table holds about 82,000 clones, 80% to 90% found once. The CDR3 sequence is 15 residues long. The germline V and J ends were trimmed by 9 bases and 0 bases, with 18 bases remaining between them. Germline V gene sequence: CDR1 SGHNT, CDR2 YYREEE (reference sequence). General study findings and limits: No direct clonality-survival link was found; a diverse polyclonal response may matter.

This rearrangement joins TRBV5-4 to TRBJ1-2; D is unresolved. The clonotype was recovered from a human donor with glioblastoma. This sample comprised blood, obtained before dendritic cell vaccination. In DNA form, the CDR3 reads TGTGCCATCCCCGGTGGGCAGTCTCCTAACTATGGCTACACCTTC. The encoded protein is CAIPGGQSPNYGYTF. Together with reference TRBV5-4 and TRBJ1-2, the CDR3 gives the full variable domain: ETGVTQSPTHLIKTRGQQVTLRCSSQSGHNTVSWYQQALGQGPQFIFQYYREEENGRGNFPPRFSGLQFPNYSSELNVNALELDDSALYLCAIPGGQSPNYGYTFGSGTRLTVV.